A single TCR beta chain is shown here with its context. The record originates from a study of blood T cell repertoires in COVID-19. The data were produced by immunoSEQ multiplex PCR, yet TCRdb's version contains in-frame clones alone and is incomplete. Of 250,000 or so clones listed, around 86% were seen once; the top ten hold about 2%. V lost 5 bases and J 9 bases, leaving 8 bases between the germline ends. This CDR3 contains 11 residues. CDR1 and CDR2 (germline): MNHNY, SVGAGI (reference sequence). This chain uses TRBV6-6 with TRBJ2-1, with D unresolved. What was sequenced was peripheral blood. The TCR sequence derives from a man aged 25-45 years who had recovered from COVID-19. CDR3: CASSPRIEQFF. The DNA of the CDR3 is TGTGCCAGCAGTCCCAGAATTGAGCAGTTCTTC.